The 20 T cell receptor beta chains below come from one sample, sequenced in a study of blood T cell dynamics during melanoma immunotherapy. The method was immunoSEQ multiplex PCR; TCRdb's version includes in-frame clones alone and lacks a portion of them. This sample has a few thousand clones, with roughly 86% found just once. Specified time point: week 3, after first cycle of checkpoint inhibitor. Here the sequenced sample was blood, taken from a patient treated with checkpoint blockade. These receptors were collected from a human donor with melanoma.

This sequence joins TRBV19 and TRBJ2-2; 9 bases match TRBD2. V dropped 9 bases and J dropped 6; count of bases not matched to a gene: 5. The CDR3 runs to 13 residues. Germline assignment: CDR1 LNHDA and CDR2 SQIVND (reference sequence). In DNA, the CDR3 is TGTGCCAGCCGGACTAGCGAGGCCGGGGAGCTGTTTTTT. Its translation: CASRTSEAGELFF.

The rearrangement links TRBV2 to TRBJ2-3; TRBD1 agrees at 9 bases. Germline V gene sequence: CDR1 SNHLY, CDR2 FYNNEI. The ends lost 6 bases at V and 0 bases at J; junction bases unmatched: 13. The CDR3 runs 18 residues. CDR3 in amino acids: CASRPGQGLSASTDTQYF. The CDR3 DNA sequence: TGTGCCAGCAGGCCGGGACAGGGCCTATCCGCTAGCACAGATACGCAGTATTTT. The full variable domain, in which reference TRBV2 and TRBJ2-3 provide the parts outside the CDR3, is EPEVTQTPSHQVTQMGQEVILRCVPISNHLYFYWYRQILGQKVEFLVSFYNNEISEKSEIFDDQFSVERPDGSNFTLKIRSTKLEDSAMYFCASRPGQGLSASTDTQYFGPGTRLTVL.

The genes are TRBV7-9 and TRBJ2-3, with TRBD1 matching over 10 bases. Looked up from germline, CDR1 is SEHNR and CDR2 is FQNEAQ (reference sequence). There are 16 residues in the CDR3. After removal of 4 bases from V and 5 bases from J, the junction contained 9 bases not matched to a gene. CDR3 sequence (DNA): TGTGCCAGCAGCTCCCGGGACAGGGGAGTGATAGATACGCAGTATTTT. It codes for CASSSRDRGVIDTQYF.

The V and J genes are TRBV7-2 and TRBJ2-1; D possibly corresponds to TRBD2 (6 bases). The CDR3 is 16 amino acids. Germline assignment: CDR1 SGHTA and CDR2 FQGNSA. V was shortened by 5 bases and J by 4 bases, with 18 bases between the two germline ends. Here the CDR3 reads CASSVRGPGVYNEQFF. DNA of the CDR3: TGTGCCAGCAGCGTAAGGGGACCGGGAGTATACAATGAGCAGTTCTTC.

V and J are TRBV25-1 and TRBJ2-2; 10 bases are a match to TRBD1. CDR1 is MGHDK, CDR2 SYGVNS, per germline. V lost 7 bases and J lost 2; bases outside the gene matches: 4. The CDR3 is 15 residues long. Written as DNA, the CDR3 is TGTGCCAGCAAAAAGACAGGGGGCAACACCGGGGAGCTGTTTTTT. Amino acid sequence: CASKKTGGNTGELFF.

In its sample, this clone was seen once. The gene calls are TRBV29-1 and TRBJ2-1, with 7 bases fitting TRBD2. There are 16 residues in the CDR3. Germline assignment: CDR1 SQVTM and CDR2 ANQGSEA. V was pared by 0 bases and J by 4 bases, with 9 bases of the junction left unmatched. The CDR3 DNA sequence: TGCAGCGTTGAAGAGGGAAGGGGCGGGAGTTACAATGAGCAGTTCTTC. Its protein product is CSVEEGRGGSYNEQFF.

The V call is TRBV29-1, the J call TRBJ2-1; TRBD1 agrees at 12 bases. The CDR3 runs to 16 residues. With V trimmed by 7 bases and J by 6 bases, 13 bases remained unmatched. The germline V gene has CDR1 SQVTM and CDR2 ANQGSEA. CDR3 DNA sequence: TGCAGCGCTATGAAGGGGGACAGGGGGCAAGCCAATGAGCAGTTCTTC. This encodes CSAMKGDRGQANEQFF.

The chain has TRBV6-1 and TRBJ2-5; D may be TRBD1 (6 bases). The CDR3 runs to 16 residues. Germline CDR1 and CDR2: MNHNS and SASEGT. V lost 1 base, J lost 2 bases, and 14 bases lay in between. The CDR3 sequence is CASSEVYRVKQETQYF. In nucleotides, the CDR3 is TGTGCCAGCAGTGAAGTTTACAGGGTTAAACAAGAGACCCAGTACTTC.

The chain has TRBV5-1 and TRBJ2-7; TRBD1 might be the D (6 bases). CDR3 length equals 13 residues. V dropped 4 bases and J dropped 3 bases, with 11 bases sitting between them. The germline V gene encodes CDR1 SGHRS and CDR2 YFSETQ. CDR3 protein: CASSHGQLYEQYF. In DNA, the CDR3 is TGCGCCAGCAGCCATGGACAGCTCTACGAGCAGTACTTC.

The J gene is TRBJ1-2, the V gene TRBV5-1; 9 bases line up with TRBD1. Germline CDR1 SGHRS, CDR2 YFSETQ. The CDR3 is 16 residues long. V gave up 4 bases and J gave up 6 bases; unmatched junction bases: 13. The CDR3 protein is CASSQMQATGGNGYTF. The DNA of the CDR3 is TGCGCCAGCAGCCAAATGCAGGCAACAGGGGGCAATGGCTACACCTTC.

The genes are TRBV21-1 and TRBJ2-7; TRBD2 is the table's D call, not checked against the DNA. TRBV21-1 is a documented pseudogene. The CDR3 loop spans 13 amino acids. CDR3 nucleotides: TGTGCCAGCAGCAAAGCGGGAGTTACCGAGCAGTACTTC. Protein: CASSKAGVTEQYF.

The chain carries TRBV6-5 and TRBJ2-7, with D unclear. From germline, CDR1 is MNHEY and CDR2 SVGAGI. Trimming took off 4 bases at V and 6 bases at J, with 10 bases between the two ends. The CDR3 extends over 12 amino acids. The CDR3 reads CASSSERGEQYF. CDR3 DNA sequence: TGTGCCAGCAGTTCCGAAAGAGGCGAGCAGTACTTC.

This sequence joins TRBV11-2 and TRBJ2-5; D is undetermined. Trimming shortened V by 3 bases and J by 2 bases, and 16 bases separated the two germline ends. There are 16 residues in the CDR3. Looked up from germline, CDR1 is SGHAT and CDR2 is FQNNGV. CDR3 residues: CASSFYGPTAQETQYF. The CDR3 DNA reads as TGTGCCAGCAGCTTTTACGGCCCGACGGCGCAAGAGACCCAGTACTTC. Looking up the rest from reference TRBV11-2 and TRBJ2-5 gives the full variable domain: EAGVAQSPRYKIIEKRQSVAFWCNPISGHATLYWYQQILGQGPKLLIQFQNNGVVDDSQLPKDRFSAERLKGVDSTLKIQPAKLEDSAVYLCASSFYGPTAQETQYFGPGTRLLVL.

CDR3 loop: CASSPGTTQKLFF. The CDR3 nucleotides are TGTGCCAGCAGCCCGGGGACAACCCAAAAACTGTTTTTT. The chain carries TRBV5-5 and TRBJ1-4; weak D call: TRBD1 (6 bases). V lost 4 bases and J lost 9, with 13 bases in between. The CDR3 runs 13 residues. CDR1 SGHKS and CDR2 YYEKEE come from the germline V gene (reference sequence).

This chain links TRBV5-1 with TRBJ1-3, with D possibly matching TRBD1 (5 bases). CDR1 is SGHRS, CDR2 YFSETQ, per germline. V dropped 3 bases and J dropped 2 bases, with 15 bases sitting between them. This CDR3 is built from 16 residues. CDR3 DNA sequence: TGCGCCAGCAGCTCTGCCGGGACCCAAACTGGAAACACCATATATTTT. Translation gives CASSSAGTQTGNTIYF.

This chain connects TRBV5-1 to TRBJ2-5; 13 nucleotides align to TRBD2. The DNA end favors TRBJ2-7, so the J call may be wrong. Germline lookup yields CDR1 SGHRS and CDR2 YFSETQ. The CDR3 runs to 17 residues. The chain's CDR3 is CASSLALGLAGSYEQYF. In DNA, the CDR3 is TGCGCCAGCAGCTTGGCCCTGGGACTAGCGGGATCCTACGAGCAGTACTTC.

The rearrangement links TRBV13 to TRBJ2-1; D ambiguous. The CDR3 extends over 12 amino acids. Germline V gives CDR1 PRHDT, CDR2 FYEKMQ (reference sequence). V dropped 2 bases and J dropped 7 bases, with 6 bases sitting between them. CDR3 sequence: CASSLIRNEQFF. CDR3 in DNA: TGTGCCAGCAGCTTAATCCGGAATGAGCAGTTCTTC.

This rearrangement joins TRBV19 to TRBJ2-1; 7 nucleotides match TRBD2. The CDR3 is made up of 16 amino acids. V shed 0 bases, J shed 12 bases, and the junction held 14 bases outside the gene matches. Germline V gene lookup returns CDR1 LNHDA and CDR2 SQIVND (reference sequence). This CDR3 reads CASSIDLPTQLAPQFF. CDR3 DNA sequence: TGTGCCAGTAGTATAGATCTGCCGACCCAACTAGCGCCGCAGTTCTTC.

The rearrangement uses TRBV2 and TRBJ2-6; D is possibly TRBD2 (5 bases). Between the trimmed V and J ends, which lost 7 bases and 0 bases, there was a span of 10 bases. Germline CDR1 SNHLY, CDR2 FYNNEI. CDR3 length equals 15 residues. CDR3 amino acids: CASKVGSSGANVLTF. CDR3 nucleotides: TGTGCCAGCAAGGTGGGGAGCTCTGGGGCCAACGTCCTGACTTTC.

The genes are TRBV4-2 and TRBJ2-3, with a possible D match to TRBD1 (5 bases). The CDR3 is made up of 11 amino acids. From germline, CDR1 is LGHNA and CDR2 YNFKEQ. V lost 4 bases and J 14 bases, leaving 13 bases between the germline ends. CDR3 coding DNA: TGTGCCAGCAGCCTGGACACAAGGCTGTATTTT. It yields the protein CASSLDTRLYF.